This T cell receptor (beta chain) was obtained from a study of Ad26.COV2.S vaccination and SARS-CoV-2 variants. Study overall: The vaccine Ad26.COV2.S was put into the muscle once, or twice with 56 days between.

Treatment indicated: around 19 received Ad26.COV2.S at low or high dose, single or two shots; roughly five received placebo; per-sample allocation not given. The samples date from day 63 after the first vaccine or placebo injection. Some clones are missing from TCRdb's copy, which holds only in-frame ones; the method was immunoSEQ multiplex PCR. The sample has hundreds of thousands of clones; about 85% are singletons. Trimming took off 1 base at V and 2 bases at J, with 3 bases between the two ends. Germline V gene data show CDR1 as SQVTM and CDR2 as ANQGSEA. The CDR3 runs 11 residues. The TCR comes from a person between 18 and 60 years old who received the Ad26.COV2.S COVID-19 vaccine or a placebo. The source was peripheral blood, collected in a trial of Ad26.COV2.S vaccine versus placebo. The genes are TRBV29-1 and TRBJ2-7; D remains unclear. The CDR3 nucleotides are TGCAGCGTTGAAGGGACCTACGAGCAGTACTTC. Encoded protein: CSVEGTYEQYF.